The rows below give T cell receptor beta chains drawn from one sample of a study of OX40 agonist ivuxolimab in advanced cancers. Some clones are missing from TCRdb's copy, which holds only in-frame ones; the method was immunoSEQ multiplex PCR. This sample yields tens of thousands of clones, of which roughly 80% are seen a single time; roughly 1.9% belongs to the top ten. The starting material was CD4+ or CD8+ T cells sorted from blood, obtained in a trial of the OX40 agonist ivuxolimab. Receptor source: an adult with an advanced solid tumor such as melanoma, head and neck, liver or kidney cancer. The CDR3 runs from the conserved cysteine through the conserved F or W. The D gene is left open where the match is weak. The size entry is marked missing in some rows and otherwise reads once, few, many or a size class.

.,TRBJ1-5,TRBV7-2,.,CASSSRGGSNQPQHF,TGTGCCAGCAGTTCCCGGGGTGGCAGCAATCAGCCCCAGCATTTT
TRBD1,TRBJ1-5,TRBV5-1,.,CASSPQGAPGQPQHF,TGCGCCAGCAGTCCGCAGGGGGCGCCGGGACAGCCCCAGCATTTT
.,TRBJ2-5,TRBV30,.,CAWSVGGVQETQYF,TGTGCCTGGAGTGTAGGAGGGGTCCAAGAGACCCAGTACTTC
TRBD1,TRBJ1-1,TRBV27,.,CASSSPGTGGSEAFF,TGTGCCAGCAGTTCCCCCGGGACAGGGGGCTCTGAAGCTTTCTTT
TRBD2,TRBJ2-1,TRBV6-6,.,CASRGTSGANEQFF,TGTGCCAGCAGGGGGACTAGCGGGGCCAATGAGCAGTTCTTC
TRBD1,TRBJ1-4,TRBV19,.,CASSTHTGVLEKLFF,TGTGCCAGTAGTACTCACACAGGGGTGCTTGAAAAACTGTTTTTT
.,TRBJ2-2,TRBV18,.,CASSPYLAGAGELFF,TGTGCCAGCTCACCGTATTTAGCCGGCGCCGGGGAGCTGTTTTTT
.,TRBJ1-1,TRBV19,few,CASRGGYGNTEAFF,TGTGCCAGTAGGGGGGGCTACGGGAACACTGAAGCTTTCTTT
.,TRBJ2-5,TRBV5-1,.,CASSFRVQETQYF,TGCGCCAGCAGTTTCAGGGTACAAGAGACCCAGTACTTC
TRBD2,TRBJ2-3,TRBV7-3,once,CASRVAGGSTDTQYF,TGTGCCAGCCGCGTAGCGGGGGGTTCCACAGATACGCAGTATTTT
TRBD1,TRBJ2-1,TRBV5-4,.,CASSLEVFLGDRVANEQFF,TGTGCCAGCAGCTTGGAAGTATTCCTTGGGGACAGGGTTGCCAATGAGCAGTTCTTC
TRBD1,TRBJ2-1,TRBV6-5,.,CASSYSNRGPYNEQFF,TGTGCCAGCAGTTACTCGAACAGGGGTCCCTACAATGAGCAGTTCTTC
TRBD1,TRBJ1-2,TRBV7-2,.,CASSLARGGTGGSYGYTF,TGTGCCAGCAGCCTGGCCCGGGGGGGGACAGGGGGCTCGTATGGCTACACCTTC
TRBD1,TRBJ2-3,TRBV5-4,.,CASSIGQEWSTDTQYF,TGTGCCAGCAGTATCGGACAGGAGTGGAGCACAGATACGCAGTATTTT
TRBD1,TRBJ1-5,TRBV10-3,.,CATWTGLDNQPQHF,TGTGCCACATGGACAGGCCTGGACAATCAGCCCCAGCATTTT
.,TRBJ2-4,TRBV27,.,CASSSPGNGNIQYF,TGTGCCAGCAGTTCCCCAGGGAATGGTAACATTCAGTACTTC
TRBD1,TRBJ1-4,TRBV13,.,CASSHYRGGEKLFF,TGTGCCAGCAGCCATTACAGGGGAGGGGAAAAACTGTTTTTT
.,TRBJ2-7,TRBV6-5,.,CASSYSRGNNEQYF,TGTGCCAGCAGTTACTCCCGGGGTAACAACGAGCAGTACTTC
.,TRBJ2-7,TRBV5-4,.,CASSPDRNRVYEQYF,TGTGCCAGCAGCCCTGACAGGAACAGGGTCTACGAGCAGTACTTC
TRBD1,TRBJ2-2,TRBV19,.,CASSSGTGYGGELFF,TGTGCCAGTAGTTCCGGGACAGGGTATGGCGGGGAGCTGTTTTTT
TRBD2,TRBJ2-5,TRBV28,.,CASSPGLAGVETQYF,TGTGCCAGCAGCCCAGGACTAGCGGGAGTAGAGACCCAGTACTTC
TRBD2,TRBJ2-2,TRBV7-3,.,CASRVTGGTGELFF,TGTGCCAGCAGGGTTACGGGGGGAACCGGGGAGCTGTTTTTT
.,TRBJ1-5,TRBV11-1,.,CASSPTRGQPQHF,TGTGCCAGCAGCCCGACAAGGGGTCAGCCCCAGCATTTT
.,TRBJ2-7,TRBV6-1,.,CASTSRGQTYEQYF,TGTGCCAGCACCTCTCGAGGACAGACCTACGAGCAGTACTTC
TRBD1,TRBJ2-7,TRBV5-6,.,CASRGTGGSYEQYF,TGTGCCAGCAGGGGGACAGGGGGCTCCTACGAGCAGTACTTC
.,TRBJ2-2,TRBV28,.,CASSRGIGGPLYGELFF,TGTGCCAGCAGTCGGGGAATTGGGGGGCCTCTTTACGGGGAGCTGTTTTTT
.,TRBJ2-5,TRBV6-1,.,CASSELQETQYF,TGTGCCAGCAGTGAACTGCAAGAGACCCAGTACTTC
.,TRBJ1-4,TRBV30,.,CAWSRGRQLNEKLFF,TGTGCCTGGAGTAGGGGGAGGCAGCTTAATGAAAAACTGTTTTTT
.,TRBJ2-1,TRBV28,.,CASAQRNEQFF,TGTGCCAGCGCTCAGAGGAATGAGCAGTTCTTC
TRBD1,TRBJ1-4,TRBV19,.,CATRNRQGSNEKLFF,TGTGCCACAAGGAACCGACAGGGGTCTAATGAAAAACTGTTTTTT
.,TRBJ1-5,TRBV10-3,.,CAISERGENQPQHF,TGTGCCATCAGTGAAAGGGGGGAAAATCAGCCCCAGCATTTT
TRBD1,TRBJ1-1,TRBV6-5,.,CASRPTGGRTEAFF,TGTGCCAGCAGACCGACAGGGGGAAGAACTGAAGCTTTCTTT
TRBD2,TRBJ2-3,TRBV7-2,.,CASPPGLALSTDTQYF,TGTGCCAGCCCACCGGGACTAGCGCTTTCCACAGATACGCAGTATTTT